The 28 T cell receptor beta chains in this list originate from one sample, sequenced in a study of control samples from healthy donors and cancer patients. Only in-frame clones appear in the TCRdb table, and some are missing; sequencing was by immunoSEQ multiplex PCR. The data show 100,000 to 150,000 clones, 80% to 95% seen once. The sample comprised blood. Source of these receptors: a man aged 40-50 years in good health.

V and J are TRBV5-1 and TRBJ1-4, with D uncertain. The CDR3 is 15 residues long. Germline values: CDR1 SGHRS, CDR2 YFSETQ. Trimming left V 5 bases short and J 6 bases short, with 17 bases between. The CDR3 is CASRTTVNGHEKLFF. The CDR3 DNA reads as TGCGCCAGCAGGACCACGGTAAATGGGCATGAAAAACTGTTTTTT.

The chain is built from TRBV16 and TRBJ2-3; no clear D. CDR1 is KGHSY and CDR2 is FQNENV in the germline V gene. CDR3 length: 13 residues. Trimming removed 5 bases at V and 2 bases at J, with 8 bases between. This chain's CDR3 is CASSSVATDTQYF. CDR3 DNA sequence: TGTGCCAGCAGCTCGGTTGCCACAGATACGCAGTATTTT. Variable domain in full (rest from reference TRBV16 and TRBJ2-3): GEEVAQTPKHLVRGEGQKAKLYCAPIKGHSYVFWYQQVLKNEFKFLISFQNENVFDETGMPKERFSAKCLPNSPCSLEIQATKLEDSAVYFCASSSVATDTQYFGPGTRLTVL.

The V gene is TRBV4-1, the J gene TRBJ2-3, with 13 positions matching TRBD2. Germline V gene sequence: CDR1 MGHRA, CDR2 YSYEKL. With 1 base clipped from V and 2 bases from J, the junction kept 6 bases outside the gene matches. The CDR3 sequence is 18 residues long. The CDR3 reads CASSQVPGLAGPTDTQYF. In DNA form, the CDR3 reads TGCGCCAGCAGCCAAGTCCCGGGACTAGCGGGGCCCACAGATACGCAGTATTTT.

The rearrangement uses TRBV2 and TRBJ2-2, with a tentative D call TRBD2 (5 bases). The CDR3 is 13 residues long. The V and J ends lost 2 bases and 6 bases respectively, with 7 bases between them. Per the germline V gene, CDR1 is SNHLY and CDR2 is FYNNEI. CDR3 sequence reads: CASSESRAGELFF. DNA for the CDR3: TGTGCCAGCAGTGAATCGAGGGCCGGGGAGCTGTTTTTT.

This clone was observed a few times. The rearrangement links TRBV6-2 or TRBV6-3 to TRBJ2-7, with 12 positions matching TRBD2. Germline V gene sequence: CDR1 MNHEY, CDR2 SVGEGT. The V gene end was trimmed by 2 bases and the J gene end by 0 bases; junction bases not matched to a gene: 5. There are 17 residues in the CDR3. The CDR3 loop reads CASSYLTSGGTSYEQYF. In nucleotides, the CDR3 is TGTGCCAGCAGTTACCTCACTAGCGGGGGGACCTCCTACGAGCAGTACTTC.

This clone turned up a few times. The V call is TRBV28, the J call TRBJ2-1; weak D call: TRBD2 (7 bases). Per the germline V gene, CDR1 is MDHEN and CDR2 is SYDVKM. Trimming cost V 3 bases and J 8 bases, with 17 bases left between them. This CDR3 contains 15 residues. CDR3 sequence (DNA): TGTGCCAGCAGTTTTAGATGGGGGGGCGACGATGAGCAGTTCTTC. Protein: CASSFRWGGDDEQFF.

The DNA of the CDR3 is TGTGCCAGCAGCTTGACGGGACTTTTCTCCGGGGAGCTGTTTTTT. It translates to CASSLTGLFSGELFF. This sequence joins TRBV11-2 and TRBJ2-2; D is perhaps TRBD2 (6 bases). Trimming removed 3 bases at V and 6 bases at J, with 14 bases between. The CDR3 has 15 residues. Germline V lookup: CDR1 SGHAT, CDR2 FQNNGV.

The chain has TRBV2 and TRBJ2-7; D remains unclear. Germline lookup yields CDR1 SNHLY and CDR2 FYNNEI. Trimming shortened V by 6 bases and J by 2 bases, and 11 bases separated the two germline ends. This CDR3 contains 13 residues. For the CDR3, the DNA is TGTGCCAGCAGGGCGCAGGACCCCTACGAGCAGTACTTC. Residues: CASRAQDPYEQYF.

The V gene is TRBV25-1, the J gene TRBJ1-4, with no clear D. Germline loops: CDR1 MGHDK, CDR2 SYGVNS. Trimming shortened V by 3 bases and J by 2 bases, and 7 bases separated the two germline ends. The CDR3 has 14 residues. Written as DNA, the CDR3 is TGTGCCAGCAGTGACCGGGTCACTAATGAAAAACTGTTTTTT. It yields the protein CASSDRVTNEKLFF.

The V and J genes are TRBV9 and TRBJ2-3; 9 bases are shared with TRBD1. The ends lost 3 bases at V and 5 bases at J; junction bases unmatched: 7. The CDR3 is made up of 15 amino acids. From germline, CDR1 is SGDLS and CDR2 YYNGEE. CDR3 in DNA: TGTGCCAGCAGCGCACCGGGACAGGGCGTAGATACGCAGTATTTT. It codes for CASSAPGQGVDTQYF. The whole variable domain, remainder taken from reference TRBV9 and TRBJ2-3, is DSGVTQTPKHLITATGQRVTLRCSPRSGDLSVYWYQQSLDQGLQFLIQYYNGEERAKGNILERFSAQQFPDLHSELNLSSLELGDSALYFCASSAPGQGVDTQYFGPGTRLTVL.

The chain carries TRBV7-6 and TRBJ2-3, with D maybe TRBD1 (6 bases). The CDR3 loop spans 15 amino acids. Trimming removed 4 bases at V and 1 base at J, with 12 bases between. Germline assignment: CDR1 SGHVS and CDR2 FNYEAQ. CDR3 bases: TGTGCCAGCAGCTGGACAGTGACGGGCACAGATACGCAGTATTTT. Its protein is CASSWTVTGTDTQYF.

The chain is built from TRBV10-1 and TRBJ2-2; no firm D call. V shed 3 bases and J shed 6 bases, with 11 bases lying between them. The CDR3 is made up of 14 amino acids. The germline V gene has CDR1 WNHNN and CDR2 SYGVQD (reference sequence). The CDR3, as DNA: TGCGCCAGCAGTGATTCAGGCGGATCCGGGGAGCTGTTTTTT. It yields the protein CASSDSGGSGELFF.

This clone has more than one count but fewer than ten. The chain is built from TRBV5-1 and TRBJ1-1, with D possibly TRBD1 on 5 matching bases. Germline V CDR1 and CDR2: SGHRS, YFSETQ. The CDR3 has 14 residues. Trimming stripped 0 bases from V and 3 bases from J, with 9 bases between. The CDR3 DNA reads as TGCGCCAGCAGCTTGGTATCGGGGGACACTGAAGCTTTCTTT. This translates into CASSLVSGDTEAFF.

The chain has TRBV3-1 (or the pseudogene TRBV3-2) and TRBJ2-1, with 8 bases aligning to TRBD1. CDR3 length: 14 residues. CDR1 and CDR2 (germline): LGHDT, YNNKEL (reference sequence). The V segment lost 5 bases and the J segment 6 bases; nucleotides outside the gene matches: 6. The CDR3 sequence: CASSYQGARNEQFF. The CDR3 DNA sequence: TGTGCCAGCAGCTACCAGGGGGCTCGCAATGAGCAGTTCTTC.

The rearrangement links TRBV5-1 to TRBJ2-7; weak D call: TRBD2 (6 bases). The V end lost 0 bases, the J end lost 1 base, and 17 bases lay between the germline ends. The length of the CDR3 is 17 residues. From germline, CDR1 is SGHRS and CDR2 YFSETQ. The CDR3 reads CASSLAWRGGDSYEQYF. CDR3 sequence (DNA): TGCGCCAGCAGCTTGGCCTGGCGGGGAGGCGATTCCTACGAGCAGTACTTC.

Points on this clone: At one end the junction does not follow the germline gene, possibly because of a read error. The CDR3 loop is CASNIRQVDSQPQHF. DNA for the CDR3: TGTGCTAGCAATATTAGACAGGTAGATAGTCAGCCCCAGCATTTT. The chain has TRBV7-7 and TRBJ1-5; TRBD1 might be the D (6 bases). The length of the CDR3 is 15 residues. Per germline, CDR1 SSHAT and CDR2 FNYEAQ (reference sequence).

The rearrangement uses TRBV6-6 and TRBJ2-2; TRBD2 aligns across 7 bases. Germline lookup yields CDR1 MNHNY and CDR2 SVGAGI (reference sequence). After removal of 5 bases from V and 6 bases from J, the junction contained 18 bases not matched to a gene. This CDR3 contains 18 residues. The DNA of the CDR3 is TGTGCCAGCAGTCTGGATCGGTGGGGACTCCGGGGGGCCGGGGAGCTGTTTTTT. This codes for CASSLDRWGLRGAGELFF.

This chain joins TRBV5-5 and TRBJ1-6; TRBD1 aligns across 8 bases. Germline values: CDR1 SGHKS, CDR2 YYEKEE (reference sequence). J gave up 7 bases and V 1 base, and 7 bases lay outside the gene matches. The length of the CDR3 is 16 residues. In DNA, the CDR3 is TGTGCCAGCAGCTTGATTCAGGGGGCATGGAATTCACCCCTCCACTTT. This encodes CASSLIQGAWNSPLHF.

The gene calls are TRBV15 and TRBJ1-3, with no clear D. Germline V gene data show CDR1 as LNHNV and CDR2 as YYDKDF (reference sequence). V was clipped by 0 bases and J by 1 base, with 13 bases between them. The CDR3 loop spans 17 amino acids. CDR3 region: CATSRELLDVSGNTIYF. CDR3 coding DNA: TGTGCCACCAGCAGAGAACTTCTCGACGTTTCTGGAAACACCATATATTTT.

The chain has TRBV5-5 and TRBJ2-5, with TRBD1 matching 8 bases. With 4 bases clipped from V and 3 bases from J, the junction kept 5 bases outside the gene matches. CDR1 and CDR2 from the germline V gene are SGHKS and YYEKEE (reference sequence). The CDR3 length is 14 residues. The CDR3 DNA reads TGTGCCAGCAGCCCCCCAGGGGGCAAAGAGACCCAGTACTTC. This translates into CASSPPGGKETQYF.

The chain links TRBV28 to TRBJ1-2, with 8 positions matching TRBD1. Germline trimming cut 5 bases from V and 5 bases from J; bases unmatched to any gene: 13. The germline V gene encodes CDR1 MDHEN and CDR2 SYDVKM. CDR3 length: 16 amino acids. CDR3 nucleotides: TGTGCCAGCAGTCCTCACCCGCAGGGGGCAGTTTATGGCTACACCTTC. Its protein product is CASSPHPQGAVYGYTF.

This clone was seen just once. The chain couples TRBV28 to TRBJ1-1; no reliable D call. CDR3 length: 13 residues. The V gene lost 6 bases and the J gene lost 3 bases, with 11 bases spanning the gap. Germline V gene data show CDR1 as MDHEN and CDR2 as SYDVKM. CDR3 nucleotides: TGTGCCAGCAGACAGAGGGTGGACACTGAAGCTTTCTTT. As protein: CASRQRVDTEAFF. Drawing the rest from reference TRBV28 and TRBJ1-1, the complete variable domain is DVKVTQSSRYLVKRTGEKVFLECVQDMDHENMFWYRQDPGLGLRLIYFSYDVKMKEKGDIPEGYSVSREKKERFSLILESASTNQTSMYLCASRQRVDTEAFFGQGTRLTVV.

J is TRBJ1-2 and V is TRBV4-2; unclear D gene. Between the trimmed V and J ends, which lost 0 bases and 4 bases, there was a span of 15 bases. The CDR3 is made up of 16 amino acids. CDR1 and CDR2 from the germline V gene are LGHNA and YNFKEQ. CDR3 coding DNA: TGTGCCAGCAGCCAAGATCCCCTCTCCAAGACCTATGGCTACACCTTC. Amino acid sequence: CASSQDPLSKTYGYTF.

Written as DNA, the CDR3 is TGTGCCAGCAGCAAACAAGGGACAGAGCAATTAAGCTCCTATAATTCACCCCTCCACTTT. Protein product: CASSKQGTEQLSSYNSPLHF. V gene TRBV21-1 combines with J gene TRBJ1-6; the table names TRBD1, a call not compared with the DNA. TRBV21-1 is deemed a pseudogene. This CDR3 contains 20 residues.

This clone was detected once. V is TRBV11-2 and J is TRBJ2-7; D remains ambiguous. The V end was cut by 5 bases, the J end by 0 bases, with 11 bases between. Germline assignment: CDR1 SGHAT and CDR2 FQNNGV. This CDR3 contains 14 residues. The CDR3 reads CASSRVTYSYEQYF. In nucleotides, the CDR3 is TGTGCCAGCAGCCGAGTGACATACTCCTACGAGCAGTACTTC. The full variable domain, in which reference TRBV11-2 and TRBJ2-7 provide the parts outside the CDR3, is EAGVAQSPRYKIIEKRQSVAFWCNPISGHATLYWYQQILGQGPKLLIQFQNNGVVDDSQLPKDRFSAERLKGVDSTLKIQPAKLEDSAVYLCASSRVTYSYEQYFGPGTRLTVT.

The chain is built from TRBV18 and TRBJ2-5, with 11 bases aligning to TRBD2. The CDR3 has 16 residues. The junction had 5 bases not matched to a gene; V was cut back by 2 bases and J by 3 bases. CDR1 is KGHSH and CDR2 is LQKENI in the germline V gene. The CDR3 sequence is CASSPLPSGGKETQYF. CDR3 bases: TGTGCCAGCTCACCATTGCCTAGCGGGGGGAAAGAGACCCAGTACTTC.

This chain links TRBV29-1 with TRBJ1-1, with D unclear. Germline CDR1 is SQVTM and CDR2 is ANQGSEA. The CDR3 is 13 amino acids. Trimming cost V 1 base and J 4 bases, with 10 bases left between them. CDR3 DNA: TGCAGCGTTGAAGGGTCGTGGGGCACTGAAGCTTTCTTT. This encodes CSVEGSWGTEAFF.

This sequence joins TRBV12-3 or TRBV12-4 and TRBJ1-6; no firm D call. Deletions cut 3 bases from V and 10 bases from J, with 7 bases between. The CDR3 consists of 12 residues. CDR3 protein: CASSLFSSPLHF. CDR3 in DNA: TGTGCCAGCAGTTTGTTTTCCTCACCCCTCCACTTT.